Here is one TCR beta chain with its context. These data come from a study of blood T cell repertoires in COVID-19. Turning to the study itself: Sites in the United States, Italy and Spain provided acute and convalescent COVID-19 samples. In each case, the material was cDNA or gDNA derived from T cells, B-cell-depleted T cells, or PBMCs.

Germline CDR1 reads SNHLY; CDR2 reads FYNNEI. There are 17 residues in the CDR3. V lost 2 bases and J lost 0, with 16 bases in between. In the original analysis: Nucleated cell counts were estimated from reference gene primer amplification. Using immunoSEQ multiplex PCR, the repertoire was profiled, and TCRdb retains in-frame clones only, with some absent. The V and J calls and the clone size are those of that table, but D and trimming were determined from the DNA. This table holds about 170,000 clones, approximately 79% found once. The sample consisted of peripheral blood. The J gene is TRBJ1-1, the V gene TRBV2; D remains unclear. The sequence was obtained from a woman aged 80 or over with acute or convalescent COVID-19. The CDR3 spells CASSEILGSGLNTEAFF. CDR3 bases: TGTGCCAGCAGTGAAATATTGGGGTCGGGATTGAACACTGAAGCTTTCTTT.